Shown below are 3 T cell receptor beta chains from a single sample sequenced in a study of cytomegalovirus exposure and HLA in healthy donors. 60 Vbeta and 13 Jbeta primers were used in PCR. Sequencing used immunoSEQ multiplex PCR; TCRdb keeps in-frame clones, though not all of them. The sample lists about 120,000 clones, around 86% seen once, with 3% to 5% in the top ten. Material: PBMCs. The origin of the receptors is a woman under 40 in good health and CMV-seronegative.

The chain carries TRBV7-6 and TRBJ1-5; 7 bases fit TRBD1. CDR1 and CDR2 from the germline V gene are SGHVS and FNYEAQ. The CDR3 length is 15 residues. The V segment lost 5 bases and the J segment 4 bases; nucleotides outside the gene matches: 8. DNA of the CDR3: TGTGCCAGCAGCCCGGAGACAGGGCGGAATCAGCCCCAGCATTTT. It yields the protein CASSPETGRNQPQHF.

Here the CDR3 DNA reads TGTGCCAGCAGCAGAGGTTTCCCCTACGAGCAGTACTTC. It specifies CASSRGFPYEQYF. The chain employs TRBV6-5 and TRBJ2-7, with D uncertain. The CDR3 has 13 amino acids. Germline-derived CDR1 and CDR2 are MNHEY and SVGAGI. The V end lost 6 bases, the J end lost 2 bases, and 11 bases lay between the germline ends.

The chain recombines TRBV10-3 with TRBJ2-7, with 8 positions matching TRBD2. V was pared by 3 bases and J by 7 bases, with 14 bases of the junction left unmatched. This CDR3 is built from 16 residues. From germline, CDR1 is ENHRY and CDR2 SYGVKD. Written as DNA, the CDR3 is TGTGCCATCAGTGACCCCGGGGGGGGAATAGGTTGGGAGCAGTACTTC. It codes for CAISDPGGGIGWEQYF.